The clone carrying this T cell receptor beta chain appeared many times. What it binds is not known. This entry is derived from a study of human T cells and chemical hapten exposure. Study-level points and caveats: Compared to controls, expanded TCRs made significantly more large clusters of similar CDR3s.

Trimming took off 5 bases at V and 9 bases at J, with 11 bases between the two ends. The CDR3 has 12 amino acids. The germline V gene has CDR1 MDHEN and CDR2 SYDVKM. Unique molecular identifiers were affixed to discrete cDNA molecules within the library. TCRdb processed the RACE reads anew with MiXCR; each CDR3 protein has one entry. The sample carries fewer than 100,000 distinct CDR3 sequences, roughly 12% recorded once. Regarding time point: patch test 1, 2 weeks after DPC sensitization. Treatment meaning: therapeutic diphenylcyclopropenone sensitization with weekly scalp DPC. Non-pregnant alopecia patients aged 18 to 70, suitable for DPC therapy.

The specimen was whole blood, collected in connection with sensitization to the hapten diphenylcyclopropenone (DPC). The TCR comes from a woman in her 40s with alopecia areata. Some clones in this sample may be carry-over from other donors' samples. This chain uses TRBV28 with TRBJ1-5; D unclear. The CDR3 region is CASSLPRGPQHF. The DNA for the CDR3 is TGTGCCAGCAGTCTACCCCGAGGGCCCCAGCATTTT.